The source of this T cell receptor beta chain is a study of radiotherapy plus CTLA-4 blockade in lung cancer (dated by TCRdb to 2016 to 2019). Study-level background: Among enrolled patients, under 20% had an objective response and roughly 31% reached disease control. General study outcomes and caveats: After treatment with radiotherapy and ipilimumab, TCR clones that originated in tumors expanded in peripheral blood. The strongest predictors of response, as reported, were early dynamic changes in blood T cell clones along with a rise in serum interferon-beta after radiation.

Library construction relied on the immunoSEQ multiplex PCR assay. TCRdb limited this immuneACCESS table to in-frame rearrangements with V and J called. A share of clones is missing; checked studies link under half to unresolved V genes, and the rest is unexplained. The sample profile shows more than 95,000 clones; about four fifths of them were found once. About 3% of the sample is in the top ten clones. Including cysteine and phenylalanine, the CDR3 has 17 amino acids. Here the CDR3 DNA is all that survives: 51 bases in frame from base 1. After removal of 3 bases from V and 0 bases from J, the junction retains 5 bases not matched to a gene. The germline V gene provides CDR1 SGHRS and CDR2 YFSETQ. In this study, focal radiation therapy paired with CTLA-4 blockade (ipilimumab) was tested in patients who had chemo-refractory metastatic non-small-cell lung cancer. As regards this clone: There is no known antigen for this receptor. No qualities accompany the bases; no much larger clone lies one base away.

The V and J segments used are TRBV5-1 and TRBJ2-2; TRBD2 matches 10 bases in the middle. This TCR derives from a human donor with non-small cell lung cancer who had a partial response to radiotherapy plus ipilimumab. Some clones in this sample may be carry-over from other donors' samples. The starting material was peripheral blood, obtained from a patient treated with radiotherapy plus ipilimumab. The sequenced DNA: TGCGCCAGCAGCTGGTCTAGCGGGAGCCCGAACACCGGGGAGCTGTTTTTT. Its protein reads: CASSWSSGSPNTGELFF.